The present T cell receptor beta chain was sequenced within a study of CD8 T cells in Susac syndrome (dated by TCRdb to about 2019). Regarding the complete study: The study used repertoire sequencing to test whether antigen drove CD8+ T cell activation and differentiation in Susac syndrome.

V is reduced by 6 bases and J by 2 bases, leaving a spacing of 13 bases between them. From the cysteine up to the phenylalanine, the CDR3 has a length of 14 residues. Only the CDR3 part of the read is kept: 42 bases, read in frame from the first base. Reading the germline V gene (reference sequence) gives CDR1 GTSNPN and CDR2 SVGIG. Concerning this clonotype: Its antigen is not yet known. The sample holds no much larger clone one base away, and base qualities are not on file.

RNA was extracted using the RNeasy kit, and about 0.5 to 1 ug of the RNA was reverse transcribed with random hexamers. The immunoSEQ multiplex PCR assay, which covers 54 Vbeta and 13 Jbeta segments, was used to amplify TCR beta CDR3 regions. Bias from PCR amplification was corrected by using a synthetic template baseline for primer optimization and for computational correction. The authors' pipeline ran thus. Reads were assigned to V, D and J genes according to IMGT and analyzed in immunoSEQ Analyzer, with only productive sequences retained. Clonality was calculated as one minus the Shannon entropy normalized by log2 of the number of productive unique sequences. For each patient and control, public and private clones were evaluated within the 100 most prevalent clones. A clone was defined as Susac-specific if it was absent from the healthy and MS cohorts, from some 1,100 published viral clones and from other ImmuneACCESS disease sequences. The public reads were reprocessed in TCRdb via fastp at Q25 and MiXCR, keeping in-frame beta chains. Rows are unified per CDR3 protein, each entry keeping the most common DNA and genes. It is TCRdb's table, rather than the study itself, that gives the V and J calls and clone size. The sample table holds some 220,000 distinct CDR3 sequences, of which around 96% were seen once. The ten largest account for about 0.091% of the sample.

Peripheral blood CD8+ and CD4+ T cells from healthy donors, Susac syndrome patients and multiple sclerosis patients were profiled using high-throughput TCR beta sequencing. Treatment-naive patients with stable or active relapsing-remitting disease fulfilling revised McDonald criteria were used as multiple sclerosis controls. Bulk CD8+ and CD4+ T cells were purified by magnetic negative isolation, whereas CD8+ TEMRA cells were enriched by FACS. Blood was collected in EDTA tubes and processed within 24 hours, with PBMCs isolated through density gradient centrifugation. PBMCs intended for TCR sequencing were cryopreserved in liquid nitrogen and thawed later in a water bath at 37 degrees C. A purity of at least 90% was achieved for sorted or isolated CD4+, CD8+ and CD8+ TEMRA cells. General study outcomes and caveats: The TCR sequencing and HLA analysis was acknowledged to have included a relatively small number of individuals.

The rearranged chain carries TRBV30 and TRBJ2-2; the D gene lacks a confident call. The sequencing input was CD4+ T cells from PBMCs. The clonotype originates from a human donor with multiple sclerosis. The CDR3 has the sequence CACSRRRNTGELFF. The bases are TGTGCCTGTTCCCGGCGCAGAAACACCGGGGAGCTGTTTTTT.